This T cell receptor (beta chain) was recorded in a study of T cell repertoires in cytomegalovirus infection. Study-wide background: Public TCR beta signatures marked donors with CMV infection and the matching HLA.

TCRdb reprocessed the reads via MiXCR and lists one record per CDR3 protein. The sample has approximately 590,000 distinct CDR3 sequences; almost 40% are singletons. This clonotype appeared a single time. Its specificity is not known. The TCR originated in a human donor in good health (CMV status not recorded). Some clones in this sample may be carry-over from other donors' samples. The sample was cultured PBMCs, taken from culture after CMV antigen stimulation.

In nucleotides, the CDR3 is TGTGCCAGTACATCTGGACTAGCGGGAGTAGGAGATACGCAGTATTTT. Protein sequence: CASTSGLAGVGDTQYF. V usage is TRBV19 and J usage is TRBJ2-3; TRBD2 aligns across 13 bases. This CDR3 contains 16 residues. Unmatched junction bases numbered 9, after V lost 7 bases and J lost 5 bases. Per germline, CDR1 LNHDA and CDR2 SQIVND (reference sequence).